Sequencing of this TCR beta chain was carried out in a study of blood T cell repertoires in COVID-19. Study information: COVID-19 samples, acute and convalescent, were from the United States, Italy and Spain. From T cells, B-cell-depleted T cells, or PBMCs came the material, which was cDNA or gDNA.

Authors' analysis steps: Estimation of nucleated cell counts relied on the amplification of reference gene primers. Libraries were prepared by immunoSEQ multiplex PCR; TCRdb keeps only in-frame clonotypes and omits some of them. V, J and clone size derive from that table, while D and trimming were established from the DNA sequence. This sample has approximately 60,000 clones, with 80% to 90% found just once. Trimming cost V 2 bases and J 2 bases; bases outside gene matches: 10. Germline V lookup: CDR1 SEHNR, CDR2 FQNEAQ (reference sequence). The CDR3 covers 19 residues. Sequenced material: peripheral blood. This clonotype was sampled from a man aged 50 or older with active COVID-19. The chain links TRBV7-9 to TRBJ2-3, with 13 positions matching TRBD2. The CDR3 bases are TGTGCCAGCAGCTTATCTCCGACTAGCGGGAGGAAGGTCACAGATACGCAGTATTTT. This encodes CASSLSPTSGRKVTDTQYF.